The rows below give T cell receptor beta chains drawn from one sample of a study of blood T cell repertoires in COVID-19. Sequencing used immunoSEQ multiplex PCR; TCRdb keeps in-frame clones, though not all of them. The repertoire holds under 300,000 clones, with roughly four fifths as singletons. Input material: peripheral blood. These receptors were obtained from a woman older than 75 with acute or convalescent COVID-19. The CDR3 runs from the conserved cysteine through the conserved F or W. A D gene is named only where the DNA matches it firmly. Clone size is given for some rows only: seen once, a few or many times, or a class if the clone is expanded.

d_gene: TRBD1; len: 14; v_gene: TRBV27; abundance: .; j_gene: TRBJ1-1; CDR3aa: CASRPTGAGTEAFF; CDR3nt: TGTGCCAGCAGACCCACAGGGGCGGGTACTGAAGCTTTCTTT
d_gene: .; len: 11; v_gene: TRBV29-1; abundance: .; j_gene: TRBJ1-2; CDR3aa: CSVQDSYGYTF; CDR3nt: TGCAGCGTTCAGGATTCCTATGGCTACACCTTC
d_gene: TRBD1; len: 16; v_gene: TRBV7-8; abundance: .; j_gene: TRBJ1-3; CDR3aa: CASSLARTGSGNTIYF; CDR3nt: TGTGCCAGCAGCTTAGCCCGGACAGGGTCTGGAAACACCATATATTTT
d_gene: TRBD1; len: 15; v_gene: TRBV5-6; abundance: .; j_gene: TRBJ2-7; CDR3aa: CASSFPWQGDYEQYF; CDR3nt: TGTGCCAGCAGCTTCCCGTGGCAGGGGGACTACGAGCAGTACTTC
d_gene: TRBD2; len: 16; v_gene: TRBV5-1; abundance: once; j_gene: TRBJ2-3; CDR3aa: CASSLDLAGAGDTQYF; CDR3nt: TGCGCCAGCAGCTTGGATCTAGCGGGGGCGGGGGATACGCAGTATTTT
d_gene: TRBD1; len: 14; v_gene: TRBV7-9; abundance: .; j_gene: TRBJ1-2; CDR3aa: CASSFRQGEYGYTF; CDR3nt: TGTGCCAGCAGCTTCCGACAGGGTGAATATGGCTACACCTTC
d_gene: .; len: 15; v_gene: TRBV15; abundance: .; j_gene: TRBJ2-5; CDR3aa: CATSRDLVAAETQYF; CDR3nt: TGTGCCACCAGCAGAGATCTAGTGGCGGCGGAGACCCAGTACTTC
d_gene: .; len: 16; v_gene: TRBV5-6; abundance: .; j_gene: TRBJ1-4; CDR3aa: CASSLRVGGLGEKLFF; CDR3nt: TGTGCCAGCAGCCTCCGAGTGGGGGGTCTGGGTGAAAAACTGTTTTTT
d_gene: TRBD1; len: 15; v_gene: TRBV11-1; abundance: once; j_gene: TRBJ1-5; CDR3aa: CASSLGQGINQPQHF; CDR3nt: TGTGCCAGCAGCCTTGGACAGGGTATTAATCAGCCCCAGCATTTT
d_gene: TRBD1; len: 15; v_gene: TRBV7-6; abundance: .; j_gene: TRBJ1-6; CDR3aa: CASSSGGLGNSPLHF; CDR3nt: TGTGCCAGCAGCTCAGGGGGCTTGGGTAATTCACCCCTCCACTTT
d_gene: TRBD2; len: 16; v_gene: TRBV6-5; abundance: few; j_gene: TRBJ2-1; CDR3aa: CASSSLSGGAYNEQFF; CDR3nt: TGTGCCAGCAGTTCCCTTAGCGGGGGGGCCTACAATGAGCAGTTCTTC
d_gene: .; len: 12; v_gene: TRBV3-1/TRBV3-2; abundance: .; j_gene: TRBJ2-1; CDR3aa: CASSQILNEQFF; CDR3nt: TGTGCCAGCAGCCAAATTCTCAATGAGCAGTTCTTC
d_gene: TRBD2; len: 14; v_gene: TRBV28; abundance: .; j_gene: TRBJ2-2; CDR3aa: CATPSGGRPGELFF; CDR3nt: TGTGCCACCCCCAGCGGGGGCCGTCCCGGGGAGCTGTTTTTT
d_gene: TRBD1; len: 15; v_gene: TRBV30; abundance: .; j_gene: TRBJ1-6; CDR3aa: CAWTRTGDRNSPLHF; CDR3nt: TGTGCCTGGACCCGGACAGGAGACAGAAATTCACCCCTCCACTTT
d_gene: .; len: 15; v_gene: TRBV4-2; abundance: once; j_gene: TRBJ2-5; CDR3aa: CASSQGRGGQETQYF; CDR3nt: TGTGCCAGCAGCCAAGGACGGGGAGGTCAGGAGACCCAGTACTTC
d_gene: TRBD1; len: 16; v_gene: TRBV5-6; abundance: .; j_gene: TRBJ2-2; CDR3aa: CASSPDRGWNTGELFF; CDR3nt: TGTGCCAGCAGCCCCGACAGGGGATGGAACACCGGGGAGCTGTTTTTT
d_gene: .; len: 14; v_gene: TRBV11-2; abundance: .; j_gene: TRBJ2-7; CDR3aa: CASSLAQTKSRPYF; CDR3nt: TGTGCCAGCAGCTTAGCACAAACTAAGTCACGGCCGTACTTC
d_gene: .; len: 12; v_gene: TRBV7-2; abundance: .; j_gene: TRBJ1-1; CDR3aa: CASSFREGIAFF; CDR3nt: TGTGCCAGCAGCTTCAGGGAGGGTATCGCTTTCTTT
d_gene: .; len: 14; v_gene: TRBV18; abundance: .; j_gene: TRBJ1-1; CDR3aa: CASSPREGDTEAFF; CDR3nt: TGTGCCAGCTCACCACGGGAGGGCGACACTGAAGCTTTCTTT
d_gene: TRBD2; len: 19; v_gene: TRBV2; abundance: .; j_gene: TRBJ2-3; CDR3aa: CASSERGLAGPWGTDTQYF; CDR3nt: TGTGCCAGCAGTGAAAGAGGACTAGCGGGGCCCTGGGGGACAGATACGCAGTATTTT
d_gene: .; len: 13; v_gene: TRBV28; abundance: .; j_gene: TRBJ2-7; CDR3aa: CASSLEGVDEQYF; CDR3nt: TGTGCCAGCAGTTTAGAAGGGGTTGACGAGCAGTACTTC
d_gene: .; len: 14; v_gene: TRBV7-3; abundance: few; j_gene: TRBJ2-5; CDR3aa: CASSQGGAQETQYF; CDR3nt: TGTGCCAGCAGCCAAGGAGGGGCGCAAGAGACCCAGTACTTC
d_gene: .; len: 14; v_gene: TRBV27; abundance: .; j_gene: TRBJ2-5; CDR3aa: CASSPNRGGETQYF; CDR3nt: TGTGCCAGCAGTCCAAACAGGGGGGGAGAGACCCAGTACTTC
d_gene: TRBD2; len: 12; v_gene: TRBV2; abundance: .; j_gene: TRBJ2-7; CDR3aa: CASRGGIYEQYF; CDR3nt: TGTGCCAGCAGGGGGGGGATCTACGAGCAGTACTTC
d_gene: TRBD1; len: 15; v_gene: TRBV2; abundance: .; j_gene: TRBJ1-6; CDR3aa: CASSEGTAQVSPLHF; CDR3nt: TGTGCCAGCAGTGAGGGGACAGCCCAGGTCTCACCCCTCCACTTT
d_gene: .; len: 15; v_gene: TRBV7-3; abundance: .; j_gene: TRBJ2-1; CDR3aa: CASSPRSAGYNEQFF; CDR3nt: TGTGCCAGCAGCCCGCGGTCGGCGGGATACAATGAGCAGTTCTTC
d_gene: .; len: 15; v_gene: TRBV5-6; abundance: .; j_gene: TRBJ1-6; CDR3aa: CASSLGSRGNSPLHF; CDR3nt: TGTGCCAGCAGCTTGGGATCTCGAGGCAATTCACCCCTCCACTTT
d_gene: .; len: 13; v_gene: TRBV7-9; abundance: .; j_gene: TRBJ1-2; CDR3aa: CASSYNSNYGYTF; CDR3nt: TGTGCCAGCAGCTATAACAGTAACTATGGCTACACCTTC
d_gene: TRBD1; len: 14; v_gene: TRBV5-1; abundance: .; j_gene: TRBJ1-6; CDR3aa: CASSTGQGNSPLHF; CDR3nt: TGCGCCAGCAGCACAGGACAGGGTAATTCACCCCTCCACTTT
d_gene: TRBD1; len: 13; v_gene: TRBV9; abundance: .; j_gene: TRBJ1-1; CDR3aa: CASSVQGGTEAFF; CDR3nt: TGTGCCAGCAGCGTACAGGGGGGCACTGAAGCTTTCTTT
d_gene: .; len: 15; v_gene: TRBV5-5; abundance: .; j_gene: TRBJ2-4; CDR3aa: CASSLGWAAKNIQYF; CDR3nt: TGTGCCAGCAGCTTGGGCTGGGCGGCCAAAAACATTCAGTACTTC
d_gene: TRBD1; len: 15; v_gene: TRBV6-5; abundance: .; j_gene: TRBJ2-7; CDR3aa: CASSLRDRGVYEQYF; CDR3nt: TGTGCCAGCAGTCTCCGGGACAGAGGGGTTTACGAGCAGTACTTC
d_gene: .; len: 15; v_gene: TRBV11-2; abundance: .; j_gene: TRBJ2-5; CDR3aa: CASSLDRGLGETQYF; CDR3nt: TGTGCCAGCAGCTTAGATCGAGGGCTAGGAGAGACCCAGTACTTC
d_gene: TRBD1; len: 14; v_gene: TRBV27; abundance: .; j_gene: TRBJ2-3; CDR3aa: CASSDRAETDTQYF; CDR3nt: TGTGCCAGCAGCGACAGGGCCGAAACAGATACGCAGTATTTT
d_gene: .; len: 14; v_gene: TRBV7-8; abundance: few; j_gene: TRBJ2-7; CDR3aa: CASSLGDIGSEQYF; CDR3nt: TGTGCCAGCAGCTTAGGGGACATAGGGTCCGAGCAGTACTTC
d_gene: TRBD1; len: 16; v_gene: TRBV2; abundance: once; j_gene: TRBJ2-5; CDR3aa: CASSEASGQGSETQYF; CDR3nt: TGTGCCAGCAGTGAAGCCTCTGGACAGGGCTCGGAGACCCAGTACTTC
d_gene: .; len: 14; v_gene: TRBV6-1; abundance: .; j_gene: TRBJ1-5; CDR3aa: CASSDTYSNQPQHF; CDR3nt: TGTGCCAGCAGTGATACTTATAGCAATCAGCCCCAGCATTTT
d_gene: TRBD1; len: 14; v_gene: TRBV10-3; abundance: .; j_gene: TRBJ1-3; CDR3aa: CAISTTGAGNTIYF; CDR3nt: TGTGCCATCAGTACAACAGGGGCTGGAAACACCATATATTTT
d_gene: TRBD1; len: 16; v_gene: TRBV30; abundance: few; j_gene: TRBJ2-3; CDR3aa: CAWTRGRWGRTDTQYF; CDR3nt: TGTGCCTGGACCAGGGGGCGGTGGGGCCGCACAGATACGCAGTATTTT
d_gene: TRBD1; len: 18; v_gene: TRBV7-9; abundance: .; j_gene: TRBJ2-1; CDR3aa: CASSLAALGQGAYNEQFF; CDR3nt: TGTGCCAGCAGCTTAGCGGCCCTAGGACAGGGGGCGTACAATGAGCAGTTCTTC
d_gene: .; len: 14; v_gene: TRBV5-8; abundance: few; j_gene: TRBJ1-2; CDR3aa: CASSLTGLSYGYTF; CDR3nt: TGTGCCAGCAGCTTGACAGGTCTGAGCTATGGCTACACCTTC
d_gene: TRBD1; len: 12; v_gene: TRBV2; abundance: once; j_gene: TRBJ2-1; CDR3aa: CASSTGVGEQFF; CDR3nt: TGTGCCAGCAGCACAGGGGTCGGGGAGCAGTTCTTC
d_gene: TRBD1; len: 15; v_gene: TRBV7-6; abundance: .; j_gene: TRBJ2-7; CDR3aa: CASSLGQGGYYEQYF; CDR3nt: TGTGCCAGCAGCCTTGGACAGGGGGGCTACTACGAGCAGTACTTC
d_gene: .; len: 16; v_gene: TRBV7-8; abundance: .; j_gene: TRBJ1-6; CDR3aa: CASSLSGWTYNSPLHF; CDR3nt: TGTGCCAGCAGCTTATCAGGGTGGACCTATAATTCACCCCTCCACTTT
d_gene: .; len: 13; v_gene: TRBV7-9; abundance: .; j_gene: TRBJ1-2; CDR3aa: CASSPRANYGYTF; CDR3nt: TGTGCCAGCAGCCCCAGGGCTAACTATGGCTACACCTTC
d_gene: .; len: 14; v_gene: TRBV3-1/TRBV3-2; abundance: .; j_gene: TRBJ1-4; CDR3aa: CASSPRRSGEKLFF; CDR3nt: TGTGCCAGCAGCCCGAGACGCTCGGGTGAAAAACTGTTTTTT
d_gene: .; len: 13; v_gene: TRBV29-1; abundance: .; j_gene: TRBJ1-4; CDR3aa: CSVLERGGEKLFF; CDR3nt: TGCAGCGTCTTGGAGAGGGGAGGTGAAAAACTGTTTTTT
d_gene: TRBD2; len: 16; v_gene: TRBV7-6; abundance: few; j_gene: TRBJ2-5; CDR3aa: CASSLGLAGGQETQYF; CDR3nt: TGTGCCAGCAGCTTAGGACTAGCGGGGGGGCAAGAGACCCAGTACTTC
d_gene: .; len: 18; v_gene: TRBV7-6; abundance: .; j_gene: TRBJ2-2; CDR3aa: CASSLVLPGATNTGELFF; CDR3nt: TGTGCCAGCAGCTTAGTCCTCCCAGGGGCCACGAACACCGGGGAGCTGTTTTTT
d_gene: .; len: 14; v_gene: TRBV7-2; abundance: .; j_gene: TRBJ2-5; CDR3aa: CASSLGGGALTQYF; CDR3nt: TGTGCCAGCAGCTTAGGTGGGGGGGCTCTGACCCAGTACTTC
d_gene: .; len: 14; v_gene: TRBV2; abundance: .; j_gene: TRBJ1-2; CDR3aa: CASRGYGGDYGYTF; CDR3nt: TGTGCCAGCAGGGGCTATGGGGGGGACTATGGCTACACCTTC
d_gene: .; len: 15; v_gene: TRBV6-6; abundance: .; j_gene: TRBJ2-2; CDR3aa: CASTTAGAGTGELFF; CDR3nt: TGTGCCAGCACCACAGCAGGGGCCGGAACCGGGGAGCTGTTTTTT
d_gene: .; len: 16; v_gene: TRBV27; abundance: .; j_gene: TRBJ2-2; CDR3aa: CASSLIGVRATGELFF; CDR3nt: TGTGCCAGCAGTTTAATTGGTGTCAGGGCCACCGGGGAGCTGTTTTTT
d_gene: .; len: 15; v_gene: TRBV24-1; abundance: .; j_gene: TRBJ2-7; CDR3aa: CATSASGDLSYEQYF; CDR3nt: TGTGCCACCAGTGCCTCGGGGGACCTCTCCTACGAGCAGTACTTC
d_gene: .; len: 14; v_gene: TRBV3-1/TRBV3-2; abundance: .; j_gene: TRBJ2-3; CDR3aa: CASSQAVAQGWKYF; CDR3nt: TGTGCCAGCAGCCAAGCGGTGGCTCAGGGTTGGAAGTATTTT
d_gene: .; len: 14; v_gene: TRBV6-5; abundance: .; j_gene: TRBJ2-1; CDR3aa: CATRSDFSYNEQFF; CDR3nt: TGTGCCACCCGGTCGGACTTCTCCTACAATGAGCAGTTCTTC
d_gene: .; len: 15; v_gene: TRBV16; abundance: .; j_gene: TRBJ1-5; CDR3aa: CASSPQGNSNQPQHF; CDR3nt: TGTGCCAGCAGCCCCCAGGGTAATAGCAATCAGCCCCAGCATTTT
d_gene: .; len: 18; v_gene: TRBV5-1; abundance: .; j_gene: TRBJ2-1; CDR3aa: CASSIFLLRGGSYNEQFF; CDR3nt: TGCGCCAGCAGCATCTTCCTACTCAGGGGAGGGTCCTACAATGAGCAGTTCTTC
d_gene: TRBD2; len: 13; v_gene: TRBV2; abundance: .; j_gene: TRBJ2-2; CDR3aa: CAGTGTSTGELFF; CDR3nt: TGTGCCGGAACCGGGACTAGTACCGGGGAGCTGTTTTTT